The clone carrying this TCR beta chain was recorded once. Its matching antigen is unknown. CDR3 length equals 15 residues. The V end was cut by 5 bases, the J end by 4 bases, with 17 bases between. Germline lookup yields CDR1 SGHTA and CDR2 FQGNSA. The RNA input was about 0.45 to 1 ug, and it was reverse transcribed with random hexamers. An immunoSEQ multiplex PCR amplified TCR beta CDR3 over 54 Vbeta and 13 Jbeta. TCRdb re-called the immunoSEQ multiplex PCR reads through MiXCR, storing one row per CDR3 protein. Of 150,000 to 200,000 distinct CDR3 sequences listed, 92% are singletons. High-throughput TCR beta sequencing covered peripheral CD8+ and CD4+ T cells. This record comes from a study of CD8 T cells in Susac syndrome. Study-level findings and limits: It was acknowledged in the study that its TCR sequencing and HLA analysis involved a relatively small number of individuals.

This chain links TRBV7-2 with TRBJ1-2, with D perhaps TRBD1 (6 bases). The TCR was taken from a human donor in good health. The specimen was CD4+ T cells from PBMCs. The CDR3 coding sequence is TGTGCCAGCAGCCCGCAGGGGCGCCCCCTCTATGGCTACACCTTC. Its protein is CASSPQGRPLYGYTF.